This is a list of T cell receptor beta chains from one sample in a study of T cells in localized non-small cell lung cancer. Using immunoSEQ multiplex PCR, the repertoire was profiled, and TCRdb retains in-frame clones only, with some absent. Of about 92,000 clones in the sample, roughly 93% were seen once. The input for sequencing was PBMCs, taken before any cancer treatment. All receptors come from a woman aged 35 to 69 with stage II squamous cell lung carcinoma. The CDR3 runs from the conserved cysteine through the conserved F or W.

v_call	j_call	cdr3_aa
TRBV5-1	TRBJ2-7	CASRTSGRAVREQYF
TRBV19	TRBJ2-1	CASSIRLAGGYNEQFF
TRBV7-9	TRBJ2-1	CASSSPRGASGSGYNEQFF
TRBV5-6	TRBJ1-3	CASSLVSGHSGNTIYF
TRBV10-3	TRBJ1-2	CAISYSSGGYGYTF
TRBV15	TRBJ2-7	CATSIVISYEQYF
TRBV29-1	TRBJ2-6	CSVEEYGRGTVANVLTF
TRBV7-2	TRBJ1-5	CASSPGGRGNQPQHF
TRBV6-6	TRBJ1-1	CASSYSNTEAFF
TRBV30	TRBJ1-2	CAWKGRRGYGYTF
TRBV29-1	TRBJ1-2	CSESRGGSGYTF
TRBV5-4	TRBJ1-2	CASSLGGAIYGYTF
TRBV7-8	TRBJ2-1	CASSPYGLAGTGNEQFF
TRBV28	TRBJ2-1	CASSYDGTGGLNEQFF
TRBV5-1	TRBJ2-3	CASSWVDRETDTQYF
TRBV5-6	TRBJ1-4	CASSFGQGEKLFF
TRBV7-9	TRBJ1-1	CASSLRGRTEAFF
TRBV4-1	TRBJ1-1	CASSQERGGYTEAFF
TRBV5-8	TRBJ2-3	CASSTRLAGGGDTQYF
TRBV30	TRBJ1-3	CAWSGDRVGGNTIYF
TRBV28	TRBJ1-1	CASSFGSREAFF
TRBV11-3	TRBJ2-4	CASSTTGAGNIQYF
TRBV19	TRBJ2-6	CASSTLRDRAISGANVLTF
TRBV28	TRBJ2-7	CASSTTAYEQYF
TRBV11-1	TRBJ1-4	CASSPVRGWPRTNEKLFF
TRBV6-1	TRBJ1-2	CASSPARGGYGYTF
TRBV28	TRBJ1-3	CASSAVLRSGNTIYF
TRBV9	TRBJ1-2	CASSVSGEGYGYTF
TRBV7-9	TRBJ2-3	CASSLEGGRRYF
TRBV10-2	TRBJ1-2	CASSEGHMNYGYTF
TRBV7-2	TRBJ1-2	CASSFRYGYTF